This paragraph covers one TCR beta chain sequence. The entry originates in a study of blood T cell repertoires in COVID-19. Study as a whole: Both acute and convalescent COVID-19 samples were obtained from the United States, Italy and Spain. PBMCs, B-cell-depleted T cells, or T cells provided the cDNA or gDNA that made up the material.

As processed by the authors: Nucleated cell counts were estimated from reference gene primer amplification. Profiling relied on immunoSEQ multiplex PCR, and the TCRdb table lists in-frame clones only, not all of them. V and J calls and clone size follow that table, whereas D and trimming were derived from the DNA. Among under 250,000 clones listed, around 90% were seen once. This CDR3 region has 14 residues. V was pared by 10 bases and J by 0 bases, with 13 bases between. Germline-derived CDR1 and CDR2 are MNHNY and SVGAGI (reference sequence). This TCR was recovered from a woman in her sixties or seventies with active or convalescent COVID-19. The sequenced sample was peripheral blood. The rearrangement links TRBV6-6 to TRBJ1-5, with a possible D match to TRBD1 (6 bases). The CDR3 loop is CATLAGASNQPQHF. As DNA, the CDR3 is TGTGCCACGCTGGCGGGGGCTAGCAATCAGCCCCAGCATTTT.